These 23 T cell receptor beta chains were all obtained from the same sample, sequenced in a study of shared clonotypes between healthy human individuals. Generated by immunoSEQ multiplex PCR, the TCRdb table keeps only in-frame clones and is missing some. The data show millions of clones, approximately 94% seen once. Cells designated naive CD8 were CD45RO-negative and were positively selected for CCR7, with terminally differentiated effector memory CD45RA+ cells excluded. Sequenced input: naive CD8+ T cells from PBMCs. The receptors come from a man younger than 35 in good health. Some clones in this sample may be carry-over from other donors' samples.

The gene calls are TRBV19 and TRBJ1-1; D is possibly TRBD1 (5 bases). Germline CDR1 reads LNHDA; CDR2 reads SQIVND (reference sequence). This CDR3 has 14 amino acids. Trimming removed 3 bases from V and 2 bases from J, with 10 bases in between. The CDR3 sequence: CASSIQGINTEAFF. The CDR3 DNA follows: TGTGCCAGTAGTATCCAGGGCATAAACACTGAAGCTTTCTTT.

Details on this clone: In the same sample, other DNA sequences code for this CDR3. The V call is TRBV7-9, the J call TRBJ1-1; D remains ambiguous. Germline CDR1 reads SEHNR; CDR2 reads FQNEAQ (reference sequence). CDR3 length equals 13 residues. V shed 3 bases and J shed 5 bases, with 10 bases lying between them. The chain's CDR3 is CASSLVLGTEAFF. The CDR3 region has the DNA TGTGCCAGCAGCTTGGTGTTGGGGACTGAAGCTTTCTTT.

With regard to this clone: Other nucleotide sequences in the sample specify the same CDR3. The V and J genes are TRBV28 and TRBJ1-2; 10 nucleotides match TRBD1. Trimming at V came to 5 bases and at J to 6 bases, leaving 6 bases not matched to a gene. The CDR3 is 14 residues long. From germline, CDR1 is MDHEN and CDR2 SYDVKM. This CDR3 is CASSTRQGANGYTF. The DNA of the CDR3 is TGTGCCAGCAGTACCCGACAGGGGGCCAATGGCTACACCTTC.

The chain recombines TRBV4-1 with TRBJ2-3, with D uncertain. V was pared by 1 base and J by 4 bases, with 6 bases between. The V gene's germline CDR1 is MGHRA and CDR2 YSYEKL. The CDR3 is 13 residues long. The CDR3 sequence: CASSQVVPDTQYF. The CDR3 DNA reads TGCGCCAGCAGCCAAGTAGTGCCAGATACGCAGTATTTT.

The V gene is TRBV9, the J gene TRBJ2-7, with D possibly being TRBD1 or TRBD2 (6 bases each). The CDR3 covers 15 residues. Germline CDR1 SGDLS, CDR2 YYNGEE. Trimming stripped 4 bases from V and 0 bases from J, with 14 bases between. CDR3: CASSPEGGISYEQYF. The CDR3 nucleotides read TGTGCCAGCAGCCCCGAGGGGGGAATCTCCTACGAGCAGTACTTC.

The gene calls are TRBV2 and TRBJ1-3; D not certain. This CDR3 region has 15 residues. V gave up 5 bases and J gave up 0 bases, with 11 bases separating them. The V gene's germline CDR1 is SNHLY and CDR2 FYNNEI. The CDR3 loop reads CASSPRANSGNTIYF. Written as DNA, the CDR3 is TGTGCCAGCAGTCCACGGGCCAACTCTGGAAACACCATATATTTT. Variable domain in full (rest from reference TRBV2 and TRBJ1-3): EPEVTQTPSHQVTQMGQEVILRCVPISNHLYFYWYRQILGQKVEFLVSFYNNEISEKSEIFDDQFSVERPDGSNFTLKIRSTKLEDSAMYFCASSPRANSGNTIYFGEGSWLTVV.

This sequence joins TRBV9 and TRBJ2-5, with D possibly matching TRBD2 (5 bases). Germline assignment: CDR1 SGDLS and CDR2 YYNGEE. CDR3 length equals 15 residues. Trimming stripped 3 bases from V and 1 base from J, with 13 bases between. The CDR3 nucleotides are TGTGCCAGCAGCGCTGGACTGCCCCCCCAAGAGACCCAGTACTTC. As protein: CASSAGLPPQETQYF.

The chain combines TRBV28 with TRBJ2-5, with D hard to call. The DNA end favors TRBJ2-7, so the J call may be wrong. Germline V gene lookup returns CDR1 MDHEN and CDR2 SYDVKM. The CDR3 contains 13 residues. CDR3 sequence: CASSLAGSYEQYF. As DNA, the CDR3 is TGTGCCAGCAGTTTAGCAGGATCCTACGAGCAGTACTTC.

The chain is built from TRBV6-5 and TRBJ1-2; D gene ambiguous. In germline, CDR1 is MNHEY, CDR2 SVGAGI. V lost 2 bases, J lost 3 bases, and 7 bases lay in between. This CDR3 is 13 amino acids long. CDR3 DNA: TGTGCCAGCAGTTACAAGGAGCACTATGGCTACACCTTC. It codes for CASSYKEHYGYTF.

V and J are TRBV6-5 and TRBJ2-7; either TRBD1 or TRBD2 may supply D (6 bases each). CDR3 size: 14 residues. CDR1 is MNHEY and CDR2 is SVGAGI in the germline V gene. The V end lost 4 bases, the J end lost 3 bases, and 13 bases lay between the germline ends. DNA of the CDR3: TGTGCCAGCAGTTTTACAGGGAGGATCTACGAGCAGTACTTC. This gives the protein CASSFTGRIYEQYF.

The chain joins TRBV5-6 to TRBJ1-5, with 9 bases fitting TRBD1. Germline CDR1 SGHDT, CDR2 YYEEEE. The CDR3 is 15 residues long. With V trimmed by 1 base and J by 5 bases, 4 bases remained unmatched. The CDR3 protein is CASSLNTGGDQPQHF. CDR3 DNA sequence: TGTGCCAGCAGCTTGAATACAGGGGGCGATCAGCCCCAGCATTTT.

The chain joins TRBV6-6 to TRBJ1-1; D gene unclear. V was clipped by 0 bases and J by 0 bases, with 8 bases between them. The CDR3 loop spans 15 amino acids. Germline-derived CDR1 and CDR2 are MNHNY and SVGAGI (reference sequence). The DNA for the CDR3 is TGTGCCAGCAGTTACTCGCGGGGATTGAACACTGAAGCTTTCTTT. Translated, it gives CASSYSRGLNTEAFF.

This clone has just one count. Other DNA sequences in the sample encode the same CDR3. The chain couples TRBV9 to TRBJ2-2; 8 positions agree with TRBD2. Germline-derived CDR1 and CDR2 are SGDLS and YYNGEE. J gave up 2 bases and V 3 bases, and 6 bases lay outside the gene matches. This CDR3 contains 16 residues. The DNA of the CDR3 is TGTGCCAGCAGCGCCGGGACTAGAGCTAACACCGGGGAGCTGTTTTTT. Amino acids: CASSAGTRANTGELFF.

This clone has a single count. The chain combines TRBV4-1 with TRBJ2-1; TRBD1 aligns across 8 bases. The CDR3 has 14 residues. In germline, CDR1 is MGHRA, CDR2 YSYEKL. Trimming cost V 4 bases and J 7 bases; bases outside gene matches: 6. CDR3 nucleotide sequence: TGCGCCAGCAGCCGGGGGACAGGCGTGAATGAGCAGTTCTTC. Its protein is CASSRGTGVNEQFF.

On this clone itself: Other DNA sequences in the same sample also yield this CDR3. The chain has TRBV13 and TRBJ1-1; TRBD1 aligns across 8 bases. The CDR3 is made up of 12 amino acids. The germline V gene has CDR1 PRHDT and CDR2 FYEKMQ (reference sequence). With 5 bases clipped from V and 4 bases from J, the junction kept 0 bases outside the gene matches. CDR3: CASSTGGTEAFF. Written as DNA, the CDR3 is TGTGCCAGCAGCACAGGGGGCACTGAAGCTTTCTTT.

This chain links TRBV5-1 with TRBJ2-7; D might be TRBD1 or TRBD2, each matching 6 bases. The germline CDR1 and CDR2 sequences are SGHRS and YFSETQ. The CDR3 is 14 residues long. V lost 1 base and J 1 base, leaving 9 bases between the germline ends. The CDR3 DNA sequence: TGCGCCAGCAGCTTGAGGGGGGCGTCCTACGAGCAGTACTTC. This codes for CASSLRGASYEQYF.

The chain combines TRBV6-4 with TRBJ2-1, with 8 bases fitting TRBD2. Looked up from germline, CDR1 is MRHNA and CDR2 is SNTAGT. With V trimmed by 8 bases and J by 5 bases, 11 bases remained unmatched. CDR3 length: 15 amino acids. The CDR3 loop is CASSSSAGGHNEQFF. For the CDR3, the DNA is TGTGCCAGCTCGTCGTCGGCGGGAGGACACAATGAGCAGTTCTTC.

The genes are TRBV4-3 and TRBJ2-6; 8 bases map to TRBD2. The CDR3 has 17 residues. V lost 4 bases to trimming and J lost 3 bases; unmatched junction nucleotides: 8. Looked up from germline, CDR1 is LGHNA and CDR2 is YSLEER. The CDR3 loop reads CASSRGLVWRGANVLTF. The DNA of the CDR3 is TGCGCCAGCAGCCGGGGACTAGTATGGCGTGGGGCCAACGTCCTGACTTTC.

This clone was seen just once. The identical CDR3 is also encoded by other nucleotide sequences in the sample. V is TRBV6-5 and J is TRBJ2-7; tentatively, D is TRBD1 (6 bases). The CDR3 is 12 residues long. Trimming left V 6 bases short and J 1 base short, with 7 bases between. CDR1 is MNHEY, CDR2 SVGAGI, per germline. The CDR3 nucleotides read TGTGCCAGCAGGGACAGATCCTACGAGCAGTACTTC. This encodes CASRDRSYEQYF.

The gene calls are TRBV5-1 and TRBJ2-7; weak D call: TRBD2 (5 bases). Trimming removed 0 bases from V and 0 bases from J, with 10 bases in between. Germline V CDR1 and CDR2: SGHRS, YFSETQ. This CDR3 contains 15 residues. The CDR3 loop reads CASSLGRLVSYEQYF. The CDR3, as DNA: TGCGCCAGCAGCTTGGGGAGGCTGGTCTCCTACGAGCAGTACTTC.

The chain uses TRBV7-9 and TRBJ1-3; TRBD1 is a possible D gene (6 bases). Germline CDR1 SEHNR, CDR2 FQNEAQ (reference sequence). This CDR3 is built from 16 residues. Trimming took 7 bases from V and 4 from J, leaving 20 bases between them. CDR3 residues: CASITEEQGGGNTIYF. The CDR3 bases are TGTGCCAGCATCACGGAAGAACAGGGCGGAGGAAACACCATATATTTT.

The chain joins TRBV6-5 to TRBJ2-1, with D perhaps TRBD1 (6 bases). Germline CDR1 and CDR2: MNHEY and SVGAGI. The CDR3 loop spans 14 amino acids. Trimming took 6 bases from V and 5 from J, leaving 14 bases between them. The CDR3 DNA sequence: TGTGCCAGCAGAACAACCGGACAGAACAATGAGCAGTTCTTC. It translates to CASRTTGQNNEQFF.

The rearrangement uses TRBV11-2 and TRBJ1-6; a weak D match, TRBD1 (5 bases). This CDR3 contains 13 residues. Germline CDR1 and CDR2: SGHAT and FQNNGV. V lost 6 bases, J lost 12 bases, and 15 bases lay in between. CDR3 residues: CASRKVAGGPLHF. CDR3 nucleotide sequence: TGTGCCAGCAGGAAGGTGGCCGGGGGACCCCTCCACTTT.